A single T cell receptor beta chain is shown here with its context. The antigen is undetermined. This sample was included in a study of CD4+ T cells in melanoma. Overall study findings and caveats: CD8+ T cell, macrophage and B cell function reportedly correlated with neoantigen-specific CD4+ T cells. In melanoma, neoantigen-specific CD4+ T cells reportedly differed in differentiation state.

Some clones are missing from TCRdb's copy, which holds only in-frame ones; the method was immunoSEQ multiplex PCR. The table lists some 150,000 clones, about 90% of them singletons. This CDR3 has 14 amino acids. Trimming removed 3 bases from V and 4 bases from J, with 12 bases in between. CDR1 is KGHSH, CDR2 LQKENI, per germline. This clonotype was obtained from a human donor with melanoma. This chain links TRBV18 with TRBJ1-2; unclear D gene. This chain's CDR3 is CASSPSGTSYGYTF. The CDR3 coding sequence is TGTGCCAGCTCACCTAGTGGCACTTCCTATGGCTACACCTTC.